This T cell receptor (beta chain) was identified during a study of early T cells in non-severe SARS-CoV-2 infection. In this sample, this clonotype turned up many times. The antigen is undetermined. The study's findings and limits: Matching with VDJdb favored anti-spike CD8 responses (missing private and CD4 specificities).

TCRdb reprocessed the 5' RACE reads with MiXCR, giving one entry per CDR3 protein. Of approximately 66,000 distinct CDR3 sequences listed, about 13% are singletons. This CDR3 comprises 15 residues. This TCR was recovered from an adult who was a healthcare worker with PCR-confirmed SARS-CoV-2 infection or an uninfected control (not recorded which). The V gene is TRBV21-1, the J gene TRBJ1-6; TRBD1, as called in the table, went unchecked against the DNA. TRBV21-1 is flagged as a pseudogene. The specimen was whole blood. DNA for the CDR3: TGTGCCAGCAGCAAGCTGGACAGGGATGGTTCACCCCTCCACTTT. Translated, it gives CASSKLDRDGSPLHF.